The clone carrying this T cell receptor beta chain was picked up many times. What it recognizes is unknown. Hyperthyroidism patients were newly diagnosed, under 2 months' duration, aged 18 to 65. Germline V lookup: CDR1 SGHAT, CDR2 FQNNGV. V was pared by 1 base and J by 1 base, with 9 bases of the junction left unmatched. The CDR3 is 19 amino acids. The data derive from a study of Graves' ophthalmopathy and Graves' hyperthyroidism. Study results and caveats: Most thyroid clonotypes with frequency above 0.001 were detected in blood too. Separation of ophthalmopathy from stable hyperthyroidism was achieved by a 13-signature model, at around 89% sensitivity and around 81% specificity.

Researchers took RNA transcripts and amplified TCR beta CDR3 regions from them. The library came from an HTBI-primed first-round RT-PCR and a second-round multiplex PCR. One entry per CDR3 protein results from TCRdb running MiXCR on the multiplex PCR reads. Counted here are about 370,000 distinct CDR3 sequences, about a sixth occurring once; the ten biggest clones make up roughly 2.3%. The sequence was obtained from an adult woman with stable Graves' hyperthyroidism. Sequencing was carried out using peripheral blood. This rearrangement joins TRBV11-2 to TRBJ2-5; 13 nucleotides agree with TRBD2. The CDR3 DNA reads as TGTGCCAGCAGCTTAGGTCCCGGGACTAGCGGGACTCCCCAAGAGACCCAGTACTTC. This gives the protein CASSLGPGTSGTPQETQYF.